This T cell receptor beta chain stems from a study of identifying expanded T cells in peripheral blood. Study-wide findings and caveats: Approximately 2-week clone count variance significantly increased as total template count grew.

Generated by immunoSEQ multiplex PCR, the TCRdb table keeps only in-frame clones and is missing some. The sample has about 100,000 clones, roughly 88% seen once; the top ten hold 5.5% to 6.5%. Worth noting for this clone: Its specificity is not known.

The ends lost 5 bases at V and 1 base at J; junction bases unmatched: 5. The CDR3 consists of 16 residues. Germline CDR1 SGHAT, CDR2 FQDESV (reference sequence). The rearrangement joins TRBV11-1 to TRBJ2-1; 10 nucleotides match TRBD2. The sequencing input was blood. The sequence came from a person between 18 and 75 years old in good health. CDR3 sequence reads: CASSQQRGGSYNEQFF. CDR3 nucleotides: TGTGCCAGCAGCCAACAGCGGGGGGGGTCCTACAATGAGCAGTTCTTC. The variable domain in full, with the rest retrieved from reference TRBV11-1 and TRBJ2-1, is EAEVAQSPRYKITEKSQAVAFWCDPISGHATLYWYRQILGQGPELLVQFQDESVVDDSQLPKDRFSAERLKGVDSTLKIQPAELGDSAMYLCASSQQRGGSYNEQFFGPGTRLTVL.